Listed here are 15 T cell receptor beta chains from one sample, sequenced in a study of control samples from healthy donors and cancer patients. Profiled with immunoSEQ multiplex PCR; TCRdb holds only in-frame clones, not every one. Here the sample spans 150,000 or so clones, around 94% being singletons. Sample: blood. The receptors were sampled from a man aged 40-55 years in good health.

Note on this clone: An end of the junction differs from the germline gene, which may be a read error. The CDR3 here is CASNLGFGEDTEAFF. For the CDR3, the DNA is TGTGCCAGCAACTTAGGGTTTGGGGAGGACACTGAAGCTTTCTTT. The rearrangement joins TRBV7-8 to TRBJ1-1; D unclear. This CDR3 contains 15 residues. Per the germline V gene, CDR1 is SGHVS and CDR2 is FQNEAQ.

V usage is TRBV2 and J usage is TRBJ1-4; 8 positions match TRBD1. V shed 6 bases and J 3 bases; nucleotides not matched to a gene: 6. CDR3 length: 15 residues. Germline V lookup: CDR1 SNHLY, CDR2 FYNNEI. CDR3 sequence: CASRIRQGSNEKLFF. The CDR3 DNA sequence: TGTGCCAGCAGGATACGACAGGGGTCTAATGAAAAACTGTTTTTT.

In its sample, this clone was seen once. The DNA of the CDR3 is TGTGCCAGTAGTATAGGACCGGGACAGGGGAACACCGGGGAGCTGTTTTTT. This gives the protein CASSIGPGQGNTGELFF. This chain uses TRBV19 with TRBJ2-2; 9 bases map to TRBD1. The CDR3 runs to 17 residues. V dropped 1 base and J dropped 1; count of bases not matched to a gene: 4. Germline V lookup: CDR1 LNHDA, CDR2 SQIVND (reference sequence).

This chain joins TRBV6-6 and TRBJ1-3, with D possibly matching TRBD1 (6 bases). Trimming removed 5 bases from V and 0 bases from J, with 11 bases in between. This CDR3 comprises 15 residues. The germline V gene encodes CDR1 MNHNY and CDR2 SVGAGI (reference sequence). CDR3 coding DNA: TGTGCCAGCAGTAGGGGGACAACCTCTGGAAACACCATATATTTT. This gives the protein CASSRGTTSGNTIYF.

The chain is built from TRBV18 and TRBJ1-3; D gene ambiguous. The germline gives CDR1 KGHSH, CDR2 LQKENI. The CDR3 consists of 12 residues. The V gene lost 2 bases and the J gene lost 8 bases, with 7 bases spanning the gap. This CDR3 is CASSPRWDTIYF. The DNA for the CDR3 is TGTGCCAGCTCACCAAGATGGGACACCATATATTTT.

Worth noting for this clone: This same CDR3 is encoded by further DNA sequences in the sample. This sequence joins TRBV9 and TRBJ1-1; unclear D gene. V was clipped by 0 bases and J by 1 base, with 4 bases between them. Germline CDR1 SGDLS, CDR2 YYNGEE. The CDR3 is 13 amino acids. CDR3 nucleotides: TGTGCCAGCAGCGTAGCATCGAACACTGAAGCTTTCTTT. The encoded protein is CASSVASNTEAFF. Supplemented by reference TRBV9 and TRBJ1-1, the full variable domain reads DSGVTQTPKHLITATGQRVTLRCSPRSGDLSVYWYQQSLDQGLQFLIQYYNGEERAKGNILERFSAQQFPDLHSELNLSSLELGDSALYFCASSVASNTEAFFGQGTRLTVV.

The chain links TRBV6-2 or TRBV6-3 to TRBJ2-1; D is possibly TRBD2 (5 bases). V was clipped by 2 bases and J by 2 bases, with 10 bases between them. The CDR3 is 15 residues long. Per germline, CDR1 MNHEY and CDR2 SVGEGT. CDR3 sequence reads: CASSYAGGTYNEQFF. Written as DNA, the CDR3 is TGTGCCAGCAGTTACGCTGGAGGAACCTACAATGAGCAGTTCTTC.

This chain connects TRBV18 to TRBJ1-2, with 11 bases fitting TRBD1. J gave up 4 bases and V 3 bases, and 10 bases lay outside the gene matches. The CDR3 extends over 17 amino acids. Looked up from germline, CDR1 is KGHSH and CDR2 is LQKENI. The CDR3 region has the DNA TGTGCCAGCTCACCTCTTGAAAGGACAGGGGGCGGCTATGGCTACACCTTC. It encodes CASSPLERTGGGYGYTF.

V is TRBV12-5 and J is TRBJ2-7; no clear D. CDR3 size: 13 residues. The V and J ends lost 1 base and 4 bases respectively, with 8 bases between them. The germline CDR1 and CDR2 sequences are LGHNT and FRNRAP. The chain's CDR3 is CASGLGQSYEQYF. In nucleotides, the CDR3 is TGTGCTAGTGGTTTGGGGCAGTCTTACGAGCAGTACTTC.

The chain has TRBV28 and TRBJ2-7; tentatively, D is TRBD1 (5 bases). The CDR3 covers 15 residues. Germline V lookup: CDR1 MDHEN, CDR2 SYDVKM. V was cut by 6 bases and J by 3 bases, with 18 bases left in between. In DNA form, the CDR3 reads TGTGCCAGCAGCCCCCCTTCAGGGTCAGGCTACGAGCAGTACTTC. It specifies CASSPPSGSGYEQYF. Looking up the rest from reference TRBV28 and TRBJ2-7 gives the full variable domain: DVKVTQSSRYLVKRTGEKVFLECVQDMDHENMFWYRQDPGLGLRLIYFSYDVKMKEKGDIPEGYSVSREKKERFSLILESASTNQTSMYLCASSPPSGSGYEQYFGPGTRLTVT.

The chain is built from TRBV7-9 and TRBJ1-4; no clear D gene. Trimming left V 6 bases short and J 0 bases short, with 11 bases between. CDR1 is SEHNR and CDR2 is FQNEAQ in the germline V gene (reference sequence). This CDR3 is built from 15 residues. The CDR3 DNA reads as TGTGCCAGCAGACGGACGGATGCAACTAATGAAAAACTGTTTTTT. Its translation: CASRRTDATNEKLFF.

J is TRBJ2-2 and V is TRBV28, with D unclear. In germline, CDR1 is MDHEN, CDR2 SYDVKM. The CDR3 is made up of 16 amino acids. Trimming pared 6 bases from V and 5 bases from J, leaving 19 bases between. Here the CDR3 DNA reads TGTGCCAGCAGGCTCCGGGCGCAAGGGTTGACCGGGGAGCTGTTTTTT. It specifies CASRLRAQGLTGELFF.

This chain uses TRBV5-1 with TRBJ1-2; D perhaps matches TRBD1 (6 bases). The CDR3 is 15 residues long. Trimming pared 0 bases from V and 0 bases from J, leaving 9 bases between. Germline lookup yields CDR1 SGHRS and CDR2 YFSETQ. The CDR3 coding sequence is TGCGCCAGCAGCTTGGGGACAGCCCCTAACTATGGCTACACCTTC. It yields the protein CASSLGTAPNYGYTF. Full variable domain (rest looked up from reference TRBV5-1 and TRBJ1-2): KAGVTQTPRYLIKTRGQQVTLSCSPISGHRSVSWYQQTPGQGLQFLFEYFSETQRNKGNFPGRFSGRQFSNSRSEMNVSTLELGDSALYLCASSLGTAPNYGYTFGSGTRLTVV.

The chain is built from TRBV5-1 and TRBJ2-3; 7 bases map to TRBD2. Germline V gene data show CDR1 as SGHRS and CDR2 as YFSETQ. The CDR3 consists of 14 residues. J gave up 3 bases and V 5 bases, and 6 bases lay outside the gene matches. DNA of the CDR3: TGCGCCAGCAGAAGCGGGGCGAGTACAGATACGCAGTATTTT. Its translation: CASRSGASTDTQYF.

The chain joins TRBV5-1 to TRBJ2-5; a weak D match, TRBD1 (5 bases). CDR3 length: 13 residues. The germline gives CDR1 SGHRS, CDR2 YFSETQ. V gave up 0 bases and J gave up 4 bases, with 7 bases separating them. The CDR3 bases are TGCGCCAGCAGCTTGGAGGGGATAGAGACCCAGTACTTC. This codes for CASSLEGIETQYF.